The rows below give T cell receptor beta chains drawn from one sample of a study of the immune and genomic landscape of osteosarcoma. The method was immunoSEQ multiplex PCR; TCRdb's version includes in-frame clones alone and lacks a portion of them. The repertoire holds roughly 1,200 clones, with about 80% as singletons. The specimen sequenced was primary tumor tissue from the femur. All receptors derive from a man in his thirties or forties with osteosarcoma. Both conserved end residues are part of each CDR3. D genes are given only for firm matches. Not every row has a clone size; where given, it reads once, few, many or a size class.

J: TRBJ1-1; size: -; V: TRBV20-1; D: -; CDR3: CSGMGAAEAFF; DNA: TGCAGTGGTATGGGGGCAGCTGAAGCTTTCTTT
J: TRBJ1-1; size: few; V: TRBV11-2; D: -; CDR3: CASTASRNTEAFF; DNA: TGTGCCAGCACCGCGAGTCGGAACACTGAAGCTTTCTTT
J: TRBJ1-1; size: -; V: TRBV7-9; D: -; CDR3: CASSLVGGGMNTEAFF; DNA: TGTGCCAGCAGCTTAGTTGGTGGCGGAATGAACACTGAAGCTTTCTTT
J: TRBJ1-2; size: -; V: TRBV11-2; D: -; CDR3: CASSLQVNYGYTF; DNA: TGTGCCAGCAGCTTACAGGTTAACTATGGCTACACCTTC
J: TRBJ1-2; size: -; V: TRBV19; D: -; CDR3: CASSIAGTGHYGYTF; DNA: TGTGCCAGTAGTATAGCGGGAACAGGGCACTATGGCTACACCTTC
J: TRBJ1-5; size: -; V: TRBV7-2; D: -; CDR3: CASSATGDQPQHF; DNA: TGTGCCAGCAGCGCAACAGGAGACCAGCCCCAGCATTTT
J: TRBJ2-3; size: -; V: TRBV7-9; D: TRBD2; CDR3: CASSSPTGLEDTQYF; DNA: TGTGCCAGCAGCTCCCCCACGGGACTAGAGGATACGCAGTATTTT
J: TRBJ1-2; size: -; V: TRBV4-1; D: -; CDR3: CASSQDGRDNYGYTF; DNA: TGCGCCAGCAGCCAAGATGGCAGGGATAACTATGGCTACACCTTC
J: TRBJ1-2; size: -; V: TRBV11-3; D: -; CDR3: CASSLWGGDGYTF; DNA: TGTGCCAGCAGCTTATGGGGGGGAGATGGCTACACCTTC
J: TRBJ2-3; size: -; V: TRBV6-1; D: -; CDR3: CASRGSGTQYF; DNA: TGTGCCAGCAGGGGTTCGGGTACGCAGTATTTT
J: TRBJ2-7; size: few; V: TRBV12-5; D: TRBD2; CDR3: CASALGGGVVYF; DNA: TGTGCTAGTGCTTTGGGCGGGGGAGTGGTGTACTTC
J: TRBJ1-6; size: -; V: TRBV6-5; D: TRBD1; CDR3: CASKPQGAGNSPLHF; DNA: TGTGCCAGCAAACCACAGGGGGCAGGAAATTCACCCCTCCACTTT
J: TRBJ1-2; size: -; V: TRBV5-1; D: TRBD1; CDR3: CASSLTGNFGYTF; DNA: TGCGCCAGCAGTTTGACAGGGAATTTCGGCTACACCTTC
J: TRBJ1-1; size: -; V: TRBV6-5; D: -; CDR3: CASSEERGVTEAFF; DNA: TGTGCCAGCAGTGAAGAAAGAGGCGTCACTGAAGCTTTCTTT
J: TRBJ1-1; size: -; V: TRBV28; D: -; CDR3: CASSRQPNTEAFF; DNA: TGTGCCAGCAGTCGACAGCCGAACACTGAAGCTTTCTTT
J: TRBJ2-1; size: -; V: TRBV4-2; D: TRBD2; CDR3: CASSHTSGGASFPEQFF; DNA: TGTGCCAGCAGCCACACTAGCGGGGGGGCCAGTTTTCCTGAGCAGTTCTTC
J: TRBJ1-1; size: -; V: TRBV12-5; D: TRBD1; CDR3: CASGSGDRANTEAFF; DNA: TGTGCTAGTGGTTCCGGGGACAGGGCGAACACTGAAGCTTTCTTT
J: TRBJ2-7; size: -; V: TRBV10-1; D: -; CDR3: CASSDQGDEQYF; DNA: TGCGCCAGCAGTGACCAGGGAGACGAGCAGTACTTC
J: TRBJ2-7; size: -; V: TRBV4-1; D: -; CDR3: CASSLDKSSYEQYF; DNA: TGCGCCAGCAGCCTCGACAAGAGCTCCTACGAGCAGTACTTC
J: TRBJ1-2; size: -; V: TRBV2; D: TRBD1; CDR3: CASSPGQGRNYGYTF; DNA: TGTGCCAGCAGTCCCGGACAGGGAAGAAACTATGGCTACACCTTC
J: TRBJ2-2; size: once; V: TRBV11-3; D: -; CDR3: CASSPMGPELFF; DNA: TGTGCCAGCAGCCCCATGGGGCCCGAGCTGTTTTTT
J: TRBJ2-1; size: -; V: TRBV7-9; D: TRBD2; CDR3: CASSGGTSGAYNEQFF; DNA: TGTGCCAGCAGCGGTGGGACTAGCGGGGCCTACAATGAGCAGTTCTTC
J: TRBJ1-6; size: few; V: TRBV30; D: TRBD1; CDR3: CAWTDRGNSPLHF; DNA: TGTGCCTGGACGGACAGGGGCAATTCACCCCTCCACTTT
J: TRBJ2-1; size: -; V: TRBV7-9; D: TRBD1; CDR3: CASSLNTGATYNEQFF; DNA: TGTGCCAGCAGCTTAAACACAGGGGCTACCTACAATGAGCAGTTCTTC
J: TRBJ2-7; size: -; V: TRBV6-1; D: -; CDR3: CASSDILPSYEQYF; DNA: TGTGCCAGCAGTGACATCCTACCCTCCTACGAGCAGTACTTC
J: TRBJ1-6; size: few; V: TRBV6-6; D: -; CDR3: CASSLRYPGRDSPLHF; DNA: TGTGCCAGCAGCCTTAGATATCCAGGTAGAGATTCACCCCTCCACTTT
J: TRBJ1-2; size: -; V: TRBV6-6; D: TRBD1; CDR3: CASSLPGQGVEGYTF; DNA: TGTGCCAGCAGTTTACCGGGACAGGGGGTCGAGGGCTACACCTTC
J: TRBJ2-3; size: -; V: TRBV5-1; D: -; CDR3: CASSLVSVFTDTQYF; DNA: TGCGCCAGCAGCTTGGTTAGCGTATTCACAGATACGCAGTATTTT
J: TRBJ1-4; size: -; V: TRBV6-1; D: -; CDR3: CASSEGPTNEKLFF; DNA: TGTGCCAGCAGTGAAGGGCCAACTAATGAAAAACTGTTTTTT
J: TRBJ2-1; size: -; V: TRBV9; D: -; CDR3: CASSPSGELYNEQFF; DNA: TGTGCCAGCAGCCCCTCAGGGGAGCTCTACAATGAGCAGTTCTTC
J: TRBJ1-1; size: -; V: TRBV28; D: -; CDR3: CASSLPGGRAFF; DNA: TGTGCCAGCAGCCTTCCCGGGGGGCGAGCTTTCTTT
J: TRBJ2-6; size: large; V: TRBV30; D: -; CDR3: CAWGTGANVLTF; DNA: TGTGCCTGGGGCACTGGGGCCAACGTCCTGACTTTC
J: TRBJ1-1; size: -; V: TRBV6-4; D: -; CDR3: CASSRAHGTEAFF; DNA: TGTGCCAGCTCCCGAGCTCACGGGACTGAAGCTTTCTTT
J: TRBJ1-6; size: once; V: TRBV28; D: TRBD1; CDR3: CASSQTGDGSPLHF; DNA: TGTGCCAGCAGTCAAACAGGGGATGGATCACCCCTCCACTTT
J: TRBJ2-1; size: -; V: TRBV7-9; D: TRBD1; CDR3: CASSSGTGSSYNEQFF; DNA: TGTGCCAGCAGCTCCGGGACAGGGAGCTCCTACAATGAGCAGTTCTTC
J: TRBJ2-5; size: -; V: TRBV4-3; D: -; CDR3: CASSQDVGPRETQYF; DNA: TGCGCCAGCAGCCAAGATGTCGGCCCTCGGGAGACCCAGTACTTC
J: TRBJ1-4; size: -; V: TRBV28; D: -; CDR3: CASRTDLGANNEKLFF; DNA: TGTGCCAGCAGGACCGACCTAGGAGCCAATAATGAAAAACTGTTTTTT
J: TRBJ2-2; size: -; V: TRBV7-9; D: TRBD1; CDR3: CASNPQGAPNTGELFF; DNA: TGTGCCAGCAACCCTCAGGGGGCCCCGAACACCGGGGAGCTGTTTTTT
J: TRBJ2-1; size: -; V: TRBV6-4; D: -; CDR3: CASSEDTYNEQFF; DNA: TGTGCCAGCAGTGAGGACACCTACAATGAGCAGTTCTTC
J: TRBJ2-1; size: -; V: TRBV5-4; D: TRBD1; CDR3: CASSPEGQGANNEQFF; DNA: TGTGCCAGCAGCCCGGAGGGACAGGGGGCAAACAATGAGCAGTTCTTC
J: TRBJ1-4; size: -; V: TRBV7-2; D: -; CDR3: CASSVENNEKLFF; DNA: TGTGCCAGCAGCGTCGAAAACAATGAAAAACTGTTTTTT
J: TRBJ2-3; size: once; V: TRBV7-3; D: TRBD1; CDR3: CASSLTGTGGGDTQYF; DNA: TGTGCCAGCAGCTTAACCGGGACAGGAGGTGGAGATACGCAGTATTTT
J: TRBJ1-2; size: -; V: TRBV5-6; D: -; CDR3: CASRPRESSYGYTF; DNA: TGTGCCAGCAGGCCTCGGGAGTCAAGCTATGGCTACACCTTC
J: TRBJ2-1; size: -; V: TRBV19; D: -; CDR3: CASSITGGDEQFF; DNA: TGTGCCAGTAGTATAACAGGCGGGGATGAGCAGTTCTTC
J: TRBJ2-7; size: -; V: TRBV4-1; D: TRBD1; CDR3: CASSQDRGNEQYF; DNA: TGCGCCAGCAGCCAAGACAGGGGGAACGAGCAGTACTTC
J: TRBJ1-2; size: -; V: TRBV4-1; D: -; CDR3: CASSQEDAVRYGYTF; DNA: TGCGCCAGCAGCCAAGAGGACGCGGTGCGCTATGGCTACACCTTC
J: TRBJ1-1; size: -; V: TRBV6-4; D: -; CDR3: CASSPTGSVTEAFF; DNA: TGTGCCAGCAGCCCAACAGGGAGCGTGACTGAAGCTTTCTTT
J: TRBJ1-2; size: -; V: TRBV5-1; D: -; CDR3: CASSLGGGTGGYTF; DNA: TGCGCCAGCAGCTTGGGCGGGGGGACCGGCGGCTACACCTTC
J: TRBJ1-3; size: -; V: TRBV5-4; D: TRBD1; CDR3: CASSRDRDSGNTIYF; DNA: TGTGCCAGCAGTCGGGACAGGGACTCTGGAAACACCATATATTTT
J: TRBJ1-1; size: -; V: TRBV28; D: TRBD1; CDR3: CASGGTGGLAEAFF; DNA: TGTGCCAGCGGGGGGACAGGGGGCTTGGCTGAAGCTTTCTTT
J: TRBJ1-6; size: few; V: TRBV19; D: -; CDR3: CASSRGAQSPLHF; DNA: TGTGCCAGTAGTAGGGGGGCTCAGTCACCCCTCCACTTT
J: TRBJ1-1; size: once; V: TRBV7-2; D: -; CDR3: CASSLETPRMGTEAFF; DNA: TGTGCCAGCAGCTTAGAAACACCCAGGATGGGCACTGAAGCTTTCTTT
J: TRBJ2-1; size: -; V: TRBV4-2; D: TRBD2; CDR3: CASSQDPSGGANEQFF; DNA: TGTGCCAGCAGCCAAGATCCTAGCGGGGGGGCCAATGAGCAGTTCTTC
J: TRBJ1-1; size: -; V: TRBV30; D: TRBD1; CDR3: CAWSVKIYRTGGSETEAFF; DNA: TGTGCCTGGAGTGTTAAGATTTACAGGACAGGGGGCTCGGAAACTGAAGCTTTCTTT
J: TRBJ1-5; size: few; V: TRBV6-5; D: -; CDR3: CASGNQPQHF; DNA: TGTGCCAGCGGCAATCAGCCCCAGCATTTT
J: TRBJ2-5; size: -; V: TRBV12-5; D: -; CDR3: CASGLAETQYF; DNA: TGTGCTAGTGGTCTAGCGGAGACCCAGTACTTC
J: TRBJ1-1; size: -; V: TRBV2; D: -; CDR3: CASSERAKGSTEAFF; DNA: TGTGCCAGCAGTGAAAGGGCCAAGGGAAGTACTGAAGCTTTCTTT